Listed below are T cell receptor beta chains from one sample, sequenced in a study of human T cells and chemical hapten exposure. TCRdb independently ran MiXCR on the RACE reads; one entry per CDR3 protein. Of around 300,000 distinct CDR3 sequences in the sample, roughly 7.7% were seen once. This specimen was whole blood, taken in connection with sensitization to the hapten diphenylcyclopropenone (DPC). All receptors come from a man younger than 35 with alopecia areata. Some clones in this sample may be carry-over from other donors' samples. Both conserved end residues are part of each CDR3. D genes are given only for firm matches. Rows may omit the clone size; those that give it use once, few, many or a size class.

CDR3 protein: CASSQYPTGGPGETQYF
CDR3 DNA: TGCGCCAGCAGCCAGTACCCGACCGGGGGGCCTGGCGAGACCCAGTACTTC
V gene: TRBV4-1
CDR3 length: 17
J gene: TRBJ2-5
D gene: .
clone size: few

CDR3 protein: CASSLGPWETQYF
CDR3 DNA: TGTGCCAGCAGTTTAGGGCCCTGGGAGACCCAGTACTTC
V gene: TRBV12-3/TRBV12-4
CDR3 length: 13
J gene: TRBJ2-5
D gene: .
clone size: .

CDR3 protein: CSVESRQGGGYEQYF
CDR3 DNA: TGCAGCGTTGAGTCCCGCCAGGGCGGTGGTTACGAGCAGTACTTC
V gene: TRBV29-1
CDR3 length: 15
J gene: TRBJ2-7
D gene: .
clone size: .

CDR3 protein: CASSLDITGPTQYF
CDR3 DNA: TGCGCCAGCAGCTTGGACATTACAGGGCCTACGCAGTATTTT
V gene: TRBV5-1
CDR3 length: 14
J gene: TRBJ2-3
D gene: .
clone size: many

CDR3 protein: CASSPRGGGGKLFF
CDR3 DNA: TGTGCCAGCTCACCACGGGGAGGAGGCGGAAAACTGTTTTTT
V gene: TRBV18
CDR3 length: 14
J gene: TRBJ1-4
D gene: .
clone size: .

CDR3 protein: CASGLGTGVSPLHF
CDR3 DNA: TGTGCTAGTGGTTTGGGGACAGGGGTTTCACCCCTCCACTTT
V gene: TRBV12-5
CDR3 length: 14
J gene: TRBJ1-6
D gene: TRBD1
clone size: few

CDR3 protein: CASSSSTSYEKLFF
CDR3 DNA: TGCGCCAGCAGCTCCTCGACTTCATATGAAAAACTGTTTTTT
V gene: TRBV4-3
CDR3 length: 14
J gene: TRBJ1-4
D gene: .
clone size: .

CDR3 protein: CAISELTGGTEAFF
CDR3 DNA: TGTGCCATCAGTGAGTTGACAGGGGGCACTGAAGCTTTCTTT
V gene: TRBV10-3
CDR3 length: 14
J gene: TRBJ1-1
D gene: TRBD1
clone size: few

CDR3 protein: CANREDPPDTQYF
CDR3 DNA: TGTGCCAACAGGGAAGATCCCCCAGATACGCAGTATTTT
V gene: TRBV2
CDR3 length: 13
J gene: TRBJ2-3
D gene: .
clone size: many

CDR3 protein: CASSAGTSGSNYNEQFF
CDR3 DNA: TGTGCCAGCAGCGCCGGGACTAGCGGCTCCAACTACAATGAGCAGTTCTTC
V gene: TRBV11-2
CDR3 length: 17
J gene: TRBJ2-1
D gene: TRBD2
clone size: .

CDR3 protein: CASSPLSTIGTGELFF
CDR3 DNA: TGTGCCAGCAGCCCCTTATCCACGATAGGTACCGGGGAGCTGTTTTTT
V gene: TRBV11-2
CDR3 length: 16
J gene: TRBJ2-2
D gene: .
clone size: few

CDR3 protein: CASRGGLSSPLHF
CDR3 DNA: TGTGCCAGCAGAGGGGGGCTAAGCTCACCCCTCCACTTT
V gene: TRBV2
CDR3 length: 13
J gene: TRBJ1-6
D gene: .
clone size: many

CDR3 protein: CASSQAGGLNTEAFF
CDR3 DNA: TGTGCCAGCAGCCAAGCAGGGGGCCTGAACACTGAAGCTTTCTTT
V gene: TRBV3-1
CDR3 length: 15
J gene: TRBJ1-1
D gene: TRBD1
clone size: few

CDR3 protein: CSAATGDQPQHF
CDR3 DNA: TGCAGTGCTGCGACAGGGGATCAGCCCCAGCATTTT
V gene: TRBV20-1
CDR3 length: 12
J gene: TRBJ1-5
D gene: TRBD1
clone size: .

CDR3 protein: CASSLGWEPKNIQYF
CDR3 DNA: TGTGCCAGCAGTTTAGGTTGGGAACCCAAAAACATTCAGTACTTC
V gene: TRBV12-3/TRBV12-4
CDR3 length: 15
J gene: TRBJ2-4
D gene: .
clone size: .

CDR3 protein: CASTNPELPSSYNEQFF
CDR3 DNA: TGTGCCAGCACCAATCCAGAACTGCCGAGCTCCTACAATGAGCAGTTCTTC
V gene: TRBV6-2/TRBV6-3
CDR3 length: 17
J gene: TRBJ2-1
D gene: .
clone size: .

CDR3 protein: CASSSLRRTFYGYTF
CDR3 DNA: TGTGCCAGCAGCTCCCTTCGCAGGACCTTCTATGGCTACACCTTC
V gene: TRBV11-2
CDR3 length: 15
J gene: TRBJ1-2
D gene: .
clone size: few

CDR3 protein: CATSRDLLTGSVNTEAFF
CDR3 DNA: TGTGCCACCAGCAGAGATCTTTTAACAGGGTCCGTGAACACTGAAGCTTTCTTT
V gene: TRBV15
CDR3 length: 18
J gene: TRBJ1-1
D gene: .
clone size: few

CDR3 protein: CASSLDGEEQFF
CDR3 DNA: TGTGCCAGCAGCTTAGACGGGGAAGAGCAGTTCTTC
V gene: TRBV7-9
CDR3 length: 12
J gene: TRBJ2-1
D gene: .
clone size: many

CDR3 protein: CASSQDRRGGDEQFF
CDR3 DNA: TGCGCCAGCAGCCAAGATCGGCGGGGGGGCGATGAGCAGTTCTTC
V gene: TRBV4-3
CDR3 length: 15
J gene: TRBJ2-1
D gene: TRBD2
clone size: .

CDR3 protein: CASSLSPSYNEQFF
CDR3 DNA: TGCGCCAGCAGCTTGAGTCCCTCCTACAATGAGCAGTTCTTC
V gene: TRBV5-1
CDR3 length: 14
J gene: TRBJ2-1
D gene: .
clone size: .

CDR3 protein: CASGARMNTEAFF
CDR3 DNA: TGTGCCAGCGGGGCCAGAATGAACACTGAAGCTTTCTTT
V gene: TRBV6-2/TRBV6-3
CDR3 length: 13
J gene: TRBJ1-1
D gene: .
clone size: many

CDR3 protein: CASSPSGRGNEQFF
CDR3 DNA: TGTGCCAGCAGCCCATCGGGCAGGGGCAATGAGCAGTTCTTC
V gene: TRBV6-4
CDR3 length: 14
J gene: TRBJ2-1
D gene: .
clone size: .

CDR3 protein: CSAGTEISYEQYF
CDR3 DNA: TGCAGCGCCGGGACTGAGATCTCCTACGAGCAGTACTTC
V gene: TRBV29-1
CDR3 length: 13
J gene: TRBJ2-7
D gene: .
clone size: .

CDR3 protein: CASSPQTGSYEQYF
CDR3 DNA: TGTGCCAGCAGCCCTCAGACAGGTAGCTACGAGCAGTACTTC
V gene: TRBV7-2
CDR3 length: 14
J gene: TRBJ2-7
D gene: .
clone size: many

CDR3 protein: CAISESERNYGYTF
CDR3 DNA: TGTGCCATCAGTGAGTCGGAGAGGAATTATGGCTACACCTTC
V gene: TRBV10-3
CDR3 length: 14
J gene: TRBJ1-2
D gene: .
clone size: .

CDR3 protein: CASSLGGIGNTIYF
CDR3 DNA: TGTGCCAGCAGTTTAGGCGGTATCGGAAACACCATATATTTT
V gene: TRBV28
CDR3 length: 14
J gene: TRBJ1-3
D gene: .
clone size: .

CDR3 protein: CASSPNLLDTQYF
CDR3 DNA: TGCGCCAGCAGCCCAAACCTCCTAGATACGCAGTATTTT
V gene: TRBV5-1
CDR3 length: 13
J gene: TRBJ2-3
D gene: .
clone size: .

CDR3 protein: CASSQVQQGDLYGYTF
CDR3 DNA: TGCGCCAGCAGCCAAGTTCAACAGGGGGATTTATATGGCTACACCTTC
V gene: TRBV4-3
CDR3 length: 16
J gene: TRBJ1-2
D gene: TRBD1
clone size: many

CDR3 protein: CASTLQGEETQYF
CDR3 DNA: TGTGCCTCCACCCTGCAGGGGGAAGAGACCCAGTACTTC
V gene: TRBV12-3/TRBV12-4
CDR3 length: 13
J gene: TRBJ2-5
D gene: TRBD1
clone size: few

CDR3 protein: CASSQTHADTQYF
CDR3 DNA: TGCGCCAGCAGCCAAACCCATGCAGATACGCAGTATTTT
V gene: TRBV4-1
CDR3 length: 13
J gene: TRBJ2-3
D gene: .
clone size: few

CDR3 protein: CAIRGDSLGNTEAFF
CDR3 DNA: TGTGCCATCAGGGGGGACTCATTGGGGAACACTGAAGCTTTCTTT
V gene: TRBV10-3
CDR3 length: 15
J gene: TRBJ1-1
D gene: .
clone size: .

CDR3 protein: CASSEAQGSSPLHF
CDR3 DNA: TGTGCCAGCAGTGAGGCACAGGGGAGTTCACCCCTCCACTTT
V gene: TRBV25-1
CDR3 length: 14
J gene: TRBJ1-6
D gene: TRBD1
clone size: .

CDR3 protein: CASSQERGVQPQHF
CDR3 DNA: TGCGCCAGCAGCCAAGAACGGGGAGTCCAGCCCCAGCATTTT
V gene: TRBV4-3
CDR3 length: 14
J gene: TRBJ1-5
D gene: .
clone size: few

CDR3 protein: CASSALGTGGSGANVLTF
CDR3 DNA: TGCGCCAGCAGCGCGCTGGGGACAGGGGGCTCTGGGGCCAACGTCCTGACTTTC
V gene: TRBV5-1
CDR3 length: 18
J gene: TRBJ2-6
D gene: TRBD1
clone size: few

CDR3 protein: CASHAGTDTQYF
CDR3 DNA: TGTGCCTCCCATGCTGGGACGGATACGCAGTATTTT
V gene: TRBV10-3
CDR3 length: 12
J gene: TRBJ2-3
D gene: .
clone size: .

CDR3 protein: CANQARTGYGYTF
CDR3 DNA: TGTGCCAACCAGGCCCGAACAGGCTATGGCTACACCTTC
V gene: TRBV28
CDR3 length: 13
J gene: TRBJ1-2
D gene: .
clone size: few

CDR3 protein: CASSQDQTSPPGQKFF
CDR3 DNA: TGCGCCAGCAGCCAAGACCAAACATCCCCCCCGGGACAGAAGTTCTTC
V gene: TRBV4-3
CDR3 length: 16
J gene: TRBJ2-1
D gene: TRBD1
clone size: many

CDR3 protein: CASSKGARSGANVLTF
CDR3 DNA: TGTGCCAGCAGTAAGGGAGCCCGCTCTGGGGCCAACGTCCTGACTTTC
V gene: TRBV6-4
CDR3 length: 16
J gene: TRBJ2-6
D gene: .
clone size: many

CDR3 protein: CSASEGGMNTEAFF
CDR3 DNA: TGCAGTGCTAGTGAGGGGGGCATGAACACTGAAGCTTTCTTT
V gene: TRBV20-1
CDR3 length: 14
J gene: TRBJ1-1
D gene: .
clone size: few

CDR3 protein: CASETGQASYEQYF
CDR3 DNA: TGTGCCAGTGAGACGGGACAGGCGTCCTACGAGCAGTACTTC
V gene: TRBV28
CDR3 length: 14
J gene: TRBJ2-7
D gene: TRBD1
clone size: .